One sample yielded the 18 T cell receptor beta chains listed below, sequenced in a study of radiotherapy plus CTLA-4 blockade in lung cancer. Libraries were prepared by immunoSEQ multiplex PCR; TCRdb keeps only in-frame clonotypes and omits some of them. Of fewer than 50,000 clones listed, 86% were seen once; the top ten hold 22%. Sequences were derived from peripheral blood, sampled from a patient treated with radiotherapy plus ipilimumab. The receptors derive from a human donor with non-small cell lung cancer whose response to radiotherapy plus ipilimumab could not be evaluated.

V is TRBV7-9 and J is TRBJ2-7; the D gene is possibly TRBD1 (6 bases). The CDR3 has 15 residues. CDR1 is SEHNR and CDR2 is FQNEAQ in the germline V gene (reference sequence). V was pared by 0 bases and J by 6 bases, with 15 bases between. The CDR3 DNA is TGTGCCAGCAGCTTAGCGCAGGGGAAAGAAGGCGAGCAGTACTTC. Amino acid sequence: CASSLAQGKEGEQYF.

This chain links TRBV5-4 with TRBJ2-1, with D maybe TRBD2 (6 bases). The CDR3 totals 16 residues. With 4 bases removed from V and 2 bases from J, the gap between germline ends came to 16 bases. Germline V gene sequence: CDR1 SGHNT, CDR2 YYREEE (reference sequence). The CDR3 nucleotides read TGTGCCAGCAGCCCCCCCGGCGGGACCGCCTACAATGAGCAGTTCTTC. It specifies CASSPPGGTAYNEQFF.

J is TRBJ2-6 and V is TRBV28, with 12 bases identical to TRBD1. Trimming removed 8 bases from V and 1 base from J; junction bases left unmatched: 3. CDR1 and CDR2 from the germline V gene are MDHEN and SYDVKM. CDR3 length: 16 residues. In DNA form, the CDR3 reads TGTGCCAGCCTGGGACAGGGGGCTTCTGGGGCCAACGTCCTGACTTTC. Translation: CASLGQGASGANVLTF.

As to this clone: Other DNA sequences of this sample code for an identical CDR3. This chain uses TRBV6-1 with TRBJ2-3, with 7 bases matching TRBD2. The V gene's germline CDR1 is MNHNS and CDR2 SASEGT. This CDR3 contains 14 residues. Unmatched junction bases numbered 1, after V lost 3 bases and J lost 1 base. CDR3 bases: TGTGCCAGCAGTGATGCGGGAGGCACAGATACGCAGTATTTT. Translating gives CASSDAGGTDTQYF.

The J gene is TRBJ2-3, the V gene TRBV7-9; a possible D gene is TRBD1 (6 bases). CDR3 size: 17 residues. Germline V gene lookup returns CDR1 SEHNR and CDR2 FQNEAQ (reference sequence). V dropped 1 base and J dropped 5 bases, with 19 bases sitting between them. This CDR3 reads CASSLGFGGAPRDTQYF. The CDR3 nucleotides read TGTGCCAGCAGCTTAGGCTTTGGGGGCGCCCCGCGAGATACGCAGTATTTT.

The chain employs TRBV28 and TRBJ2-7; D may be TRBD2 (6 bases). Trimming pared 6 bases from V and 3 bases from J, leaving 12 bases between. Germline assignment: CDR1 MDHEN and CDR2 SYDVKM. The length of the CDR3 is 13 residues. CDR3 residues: CASSPGSVYEQYF. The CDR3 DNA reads TGTGCCAGCAGCCCCGGGAGTGTCTACGAGCAGTACTTC.

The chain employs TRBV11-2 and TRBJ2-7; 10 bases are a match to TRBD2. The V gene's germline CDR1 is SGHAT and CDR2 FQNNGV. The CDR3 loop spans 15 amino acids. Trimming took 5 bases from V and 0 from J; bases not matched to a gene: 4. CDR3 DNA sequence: TGTGCCAGCAGCCTAGCGGGAGTCAGCTCCTACGAGCAGTACTTC. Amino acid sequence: CASSLAGVSSYEQYF. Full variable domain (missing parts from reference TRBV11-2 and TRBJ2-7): EAGVAQSPRYKIIEKRQSVAFWCNPISGHATLYWYQQILGQGPKLLIQFQNNGVVDDSQLPKDRFSAERLKGVDSTLKIQPAKLEDSAVYLCASSLAGVSSYEQYFGPGTRLTVT.

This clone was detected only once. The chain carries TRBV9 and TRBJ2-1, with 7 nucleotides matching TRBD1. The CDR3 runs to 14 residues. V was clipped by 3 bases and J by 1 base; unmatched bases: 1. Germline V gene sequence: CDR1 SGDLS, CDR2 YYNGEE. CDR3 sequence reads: CASSETGSYNEQFF. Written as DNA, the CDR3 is TGTGCCAGCAGCGAGACAGGGTCCTACAATGAGCAGTTCTTC.

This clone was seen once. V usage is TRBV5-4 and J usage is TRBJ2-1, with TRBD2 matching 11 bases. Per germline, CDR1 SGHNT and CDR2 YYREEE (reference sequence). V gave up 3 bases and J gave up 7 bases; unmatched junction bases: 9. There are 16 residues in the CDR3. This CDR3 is CASSSGTSGGVNEQFF. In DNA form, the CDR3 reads TGTGCCAGCAGCTCTGGGACTAGCGGCGGGGTTAATGAGCAGTTCTTC.

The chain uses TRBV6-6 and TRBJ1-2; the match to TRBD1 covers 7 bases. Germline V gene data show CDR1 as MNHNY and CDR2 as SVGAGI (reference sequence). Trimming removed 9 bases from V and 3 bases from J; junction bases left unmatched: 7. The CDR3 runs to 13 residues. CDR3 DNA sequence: TGTGCCAGTGGACAGGCTCCGCACTATGGCTACACCTTC. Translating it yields CASGQAPHYGYTF.

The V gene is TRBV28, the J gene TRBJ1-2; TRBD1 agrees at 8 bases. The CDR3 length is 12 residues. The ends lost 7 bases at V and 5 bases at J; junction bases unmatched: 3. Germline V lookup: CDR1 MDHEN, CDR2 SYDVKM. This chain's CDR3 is CASTDRGYGYTF. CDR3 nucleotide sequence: TGTGCCAGCACCGACAGGGGTTATGGCTACACCTTC.

The CDR3 sequence is CASSPFGQGAIEQFF. The CDR3 coding sequence is TGTGCCAGCAGCCCCTTCGGACAGGGGGCTATTGAGCAGTTCTTC. The chain joins TRBV7-9 to TRBJ2-1; TRBD1 matches at 11 bases. After removal of 5 bases from V and 9 bases from J, the junction contained 9 bases not matched to a gene. Germline loops: CDR1 SEHNR, CDR2 FQNEAQ (reference sequence). The CDR3 is 15 residues long. Drawing the rest from reference TRBV7-9 and TRBJ2-1, the complete variable domain is DTGVSQNPRHKITKRGQNVTFRCDPISEHNRLYWYRQTLGQGPEFLTYFQNEAQLEKSRLLSDRFSAERPKGSFSTLEIQRTEQGDSAMYLCASSPFGQGAIEQFFGPGTRLTVL.

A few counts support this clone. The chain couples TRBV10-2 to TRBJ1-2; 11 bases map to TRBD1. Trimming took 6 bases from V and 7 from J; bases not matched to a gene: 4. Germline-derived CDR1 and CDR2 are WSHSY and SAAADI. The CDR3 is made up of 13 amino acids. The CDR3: CASSPGTGGGYTF. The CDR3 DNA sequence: TGCGCCAGCAGCCCCGGGACAGGGGGTGGCTACACCTTC.

As DNA, the CDR3 is TGTGCATCGGAGACCCAGTACTTC. This sequence encodes CASETQYF. This chain uses TRBV6-4 with TRBJ2-5; no definite D call. The V gene's germline CDR1 is MRHNA and CDR2 SNTAGT. This CDR3 spans 8 amino acids.

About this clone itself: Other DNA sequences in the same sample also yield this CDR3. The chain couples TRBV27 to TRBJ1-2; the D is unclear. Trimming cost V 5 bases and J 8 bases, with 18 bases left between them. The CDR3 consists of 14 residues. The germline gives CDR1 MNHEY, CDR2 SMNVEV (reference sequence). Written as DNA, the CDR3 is TGTGCCAGCAGTCCCCTTTGGGGAGGCGAGGGCTACACCTTC. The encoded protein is CASSPLWGGEGYTF.

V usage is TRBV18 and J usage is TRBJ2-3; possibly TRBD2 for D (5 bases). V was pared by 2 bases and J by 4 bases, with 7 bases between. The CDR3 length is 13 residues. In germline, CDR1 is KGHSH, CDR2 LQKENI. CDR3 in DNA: TGTGCCAGCTCACCAGGGAGATCAGATACGCAGTATTTT. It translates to CASSPGRSDTQYF.

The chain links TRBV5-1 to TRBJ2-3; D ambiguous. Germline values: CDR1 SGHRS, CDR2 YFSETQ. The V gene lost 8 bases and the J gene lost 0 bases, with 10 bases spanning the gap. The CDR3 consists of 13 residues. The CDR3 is CASHLQSTDTQYF. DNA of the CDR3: TGCGCCAGTCATCTACAGAGCACAGATACGCAGTATTTT.

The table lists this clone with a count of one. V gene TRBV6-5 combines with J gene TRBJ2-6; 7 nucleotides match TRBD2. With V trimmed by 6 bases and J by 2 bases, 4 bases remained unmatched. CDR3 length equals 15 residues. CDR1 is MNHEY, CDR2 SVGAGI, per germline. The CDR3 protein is CASSRGVPGANVLTF. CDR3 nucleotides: TGTGCCAGCAGCCGGGGGGTCCCTGGGGCCAACGTCCTGACTTTC.